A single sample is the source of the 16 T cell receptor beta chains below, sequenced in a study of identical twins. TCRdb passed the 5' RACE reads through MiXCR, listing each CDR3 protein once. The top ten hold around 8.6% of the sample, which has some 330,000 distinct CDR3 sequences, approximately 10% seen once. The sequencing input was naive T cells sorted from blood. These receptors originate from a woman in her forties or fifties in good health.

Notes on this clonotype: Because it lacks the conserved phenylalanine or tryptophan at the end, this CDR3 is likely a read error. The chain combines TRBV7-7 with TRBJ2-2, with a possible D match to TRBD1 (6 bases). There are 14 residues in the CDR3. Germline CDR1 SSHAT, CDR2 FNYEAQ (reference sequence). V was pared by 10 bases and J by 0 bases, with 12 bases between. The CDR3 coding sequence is TGTGCCATCCGAAGACAGGCGAACACCGGGGAGCTGTTTTAT. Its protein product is CAIRRQANTGELFY.

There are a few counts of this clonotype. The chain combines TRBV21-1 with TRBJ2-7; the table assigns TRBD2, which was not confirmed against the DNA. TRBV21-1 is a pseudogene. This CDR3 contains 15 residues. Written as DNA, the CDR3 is TGTGCCAGCAGCAAATTAGCTAGCGGGAGTTCCGAGCAGTACGTC. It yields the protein CASSKLASGSSEQYV.

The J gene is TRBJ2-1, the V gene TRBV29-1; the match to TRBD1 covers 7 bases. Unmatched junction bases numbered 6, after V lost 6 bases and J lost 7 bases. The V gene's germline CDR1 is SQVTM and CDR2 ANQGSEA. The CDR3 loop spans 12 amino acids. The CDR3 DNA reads TGCAGCGTCGAAATACAGGGGAATGAGCAGTTCTTC. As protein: CSVEIQGNEQFF.

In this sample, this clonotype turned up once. CDR3 in amino acids: CATSVQRAVGETQYF. In DNA form, the CDR3 reads TGTGCCACCAGTGTTCAGCGCGCGGTTGGAGAGACCCAGTACTTC. The rearrangement uses TRBV24-1 and TRBJ2-5; no clear D. V was cut by 5 bases and J by 4 bases, with 16 bases left in between. CDR1 is KGHDR and CDR2 is SFDVKD in the germline V gene. The CDR3 covers 15 residues.

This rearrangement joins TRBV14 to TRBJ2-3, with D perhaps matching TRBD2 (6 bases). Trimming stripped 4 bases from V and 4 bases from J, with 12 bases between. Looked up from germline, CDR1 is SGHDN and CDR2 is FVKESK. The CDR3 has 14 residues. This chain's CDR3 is CASSPLGEADTQYF. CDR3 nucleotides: TGTGCCAGCAGCCCCCTAGGGGAGGCAGATACGCAGTATTTT.

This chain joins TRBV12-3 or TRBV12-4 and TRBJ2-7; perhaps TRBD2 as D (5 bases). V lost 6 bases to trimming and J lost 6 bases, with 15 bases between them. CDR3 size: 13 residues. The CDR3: CASSTVLGGEQYV. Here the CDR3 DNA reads TGTGCCAGCAGCACAGTACTAGGAGGCGAGCAGTACGTC.

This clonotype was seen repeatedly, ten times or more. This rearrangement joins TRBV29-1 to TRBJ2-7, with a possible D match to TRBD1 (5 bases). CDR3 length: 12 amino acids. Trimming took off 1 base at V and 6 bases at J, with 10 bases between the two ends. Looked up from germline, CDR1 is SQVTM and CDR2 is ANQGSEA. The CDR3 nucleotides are TGCAGCGTTGAAGCCGAAGGGGTCGAGCAGTACTTC. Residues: CSVEAEGVEQYF.

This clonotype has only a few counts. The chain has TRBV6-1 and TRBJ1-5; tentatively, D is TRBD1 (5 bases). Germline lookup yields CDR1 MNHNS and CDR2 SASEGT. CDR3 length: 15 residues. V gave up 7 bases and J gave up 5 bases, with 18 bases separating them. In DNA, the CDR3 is TGTGCCAGCATGGCAAAGGTTGAGGGACATCAGCCCCAGCATTTT. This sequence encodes CASMAKVEGHQPQHF.

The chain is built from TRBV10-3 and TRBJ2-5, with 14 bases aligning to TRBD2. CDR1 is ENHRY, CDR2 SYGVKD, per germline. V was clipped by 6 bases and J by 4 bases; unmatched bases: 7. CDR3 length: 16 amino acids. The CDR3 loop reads CAIRPGLAGAGETQYF. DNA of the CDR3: TGTGCCATCAGGCCGGGACTAGCGGGAGCTGGAGAGACCCAGTACTTC.

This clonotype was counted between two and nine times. This CDR3 is CASSVVPDYNSPLHF. CDR3 DNA: TGTGCCAGCAGCGTAGTTCCGGATTATAATTCACCCCTCCACTTT. This chain links TRBV9 with TRBJ1-6; D remains ambiguous. Per germline, CDR1 SGDLS and CDR2 YYNGEE. Trimming left V 0 bases short and J 4 bases short, with 8 bases between. The CDR3 sequence is 15 residues long.

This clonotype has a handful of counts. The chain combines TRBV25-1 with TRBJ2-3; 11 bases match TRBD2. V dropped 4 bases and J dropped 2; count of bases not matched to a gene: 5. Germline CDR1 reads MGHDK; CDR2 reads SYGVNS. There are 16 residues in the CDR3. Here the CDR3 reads CASSALAGGDTDTQYF. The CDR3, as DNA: TGTGCCAGCAGTGCTCTAGCGGGAGGTGACACAGATACGCAGTATTTT.

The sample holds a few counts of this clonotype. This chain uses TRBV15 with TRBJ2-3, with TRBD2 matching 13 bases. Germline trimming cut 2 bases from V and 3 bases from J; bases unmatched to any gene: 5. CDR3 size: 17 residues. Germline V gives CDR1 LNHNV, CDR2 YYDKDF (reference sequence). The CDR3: CATSRPGTSGKTDTQYF. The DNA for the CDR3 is TGTGCCACCAGCAGACCCGGGACTAGCGGGAAAACAGATACGCAGTATTTT. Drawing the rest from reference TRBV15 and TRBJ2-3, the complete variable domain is DAMVIQNPRYQVTQFGKPVTLSCSQTLNHNVMYWYQQKSSQAPKLLFHYYDKDFNNEADTPDNFQSRRPNTSFCFLDIRSPGLGDTAMYLCATSRPGTSGKTDTQYFGPGTRLTVL.

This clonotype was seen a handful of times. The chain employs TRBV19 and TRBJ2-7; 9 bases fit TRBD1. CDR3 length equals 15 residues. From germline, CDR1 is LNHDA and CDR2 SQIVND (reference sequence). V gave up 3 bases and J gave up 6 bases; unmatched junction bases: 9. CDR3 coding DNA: TGTGCCAGTAGTATCGGGGACAGGGACATCGCCGAGCAGTACTTC. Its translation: CASSIGDRDIAEQYF.

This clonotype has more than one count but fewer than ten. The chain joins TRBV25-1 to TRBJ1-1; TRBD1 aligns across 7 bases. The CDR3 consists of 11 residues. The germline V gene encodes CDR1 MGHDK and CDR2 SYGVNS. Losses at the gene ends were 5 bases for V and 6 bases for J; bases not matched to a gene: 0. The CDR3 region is CASSTGAEAFF. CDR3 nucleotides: TGTGCCAGCAGTACAGGGGCTGAAGCTTTCTTT.

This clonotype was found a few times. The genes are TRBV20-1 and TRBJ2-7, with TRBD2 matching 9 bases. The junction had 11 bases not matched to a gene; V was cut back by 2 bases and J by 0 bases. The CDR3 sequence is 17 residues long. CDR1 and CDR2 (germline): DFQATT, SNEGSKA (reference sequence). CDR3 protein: CSARTGLGSGSSYEQYF. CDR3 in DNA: TGCAGTGCTAGAACAGGGTTAGGTAGCGGGAGCTCCTACGAGCAGTACTTC.

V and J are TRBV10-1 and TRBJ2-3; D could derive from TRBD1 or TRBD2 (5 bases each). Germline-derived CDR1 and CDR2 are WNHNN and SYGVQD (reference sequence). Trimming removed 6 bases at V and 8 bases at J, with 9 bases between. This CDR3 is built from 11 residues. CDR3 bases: TGCGCCAGCAGCCGGGACCTTACGCAGTATTTT. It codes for CASSRDLTQYF.